Shown below are 8 T cell receptor beta chains from a single sample sequenced in a study of molecular identifiers for immune sequencing clone quantification. Each CDR3 protein is one row after TCRdb ran MiXCR on the PCR reads. The table includes some 40,000 distinct CDR3 sequences, about a fifth detected once. Sequences were obtained from naive CD8+ T cells from blood, with Jurkat cell RNA spiked in. Subset of the sample: FACS-sorted CD8+CD4-CCR7+CD45RA+ naive T cells. The receptors were gathered from a human donor in good health. Some libraries in this study had Jurkat cell RNA spiked in.

The rearrangement joins TRBV9 to TRBJ2-2; D is unresolved. Looked up from germline, CDR1 is SGDLS and CDR2 is YYNGEE. The V gene lost 2 bases and the J gene lost 5 bases, with 7 bases spanning the gap. There are 13 residues in the CDR3. The CDR3 nucleotides read TGTGCCAGCAGCGTCAGATGGACCGGGGAGCTGTTTTTT. Its translation: CASSVRWTGELFF.

This clonotype was counted once. CDR3 residues: CASSLGPGPETQYF. CDR3 DNA: TGTGCCAGCAGTTTAGGACCGGGGCCCGAGACCCAGTACTTC. This sequence joins TRBV28 and TRBJ2-5; D tentatively fits TRBD1 or TRBD2 (5 bases each). Germline CDR1 reads MDHEN; CDR2 reads SYDVKM. The CDR3 consists of 14 residues. The V gene lost 2 bases and the J gene lost 5 bases, with 12 bases spanning the gap. Together with reference TRBV28 and TRBJ2-5, the CDR3 gives the full variable domain: DVKVTQSSRYLVKRTGEKVFLECVQDMDHENMFWYRQDPGLGLRLIYFSYDVKMKEKGDIPEGYSVSREKKERFSLILESASTNQTSMYLCASSLGPGPETQYFGPGTRLLVL.

V and J are TRBV6-2 or TRBV6-3 and TRBJ2-5; 7 bases fit TRBD1. Trimming at V came to 7 bases and at J to 3 bases, leaving 5 bases not matched to a gene. CDR1 MNHEY and CDR2 SVGEGT come from the germline V gene. CDR3 length equals 13 residues. CDR3 loop: CASTDRVEETQYF. CDR3 bases: TGTGCCAGCACCGACAGGGTGGAAGAGACCCAGTACTTC.

Ten or more counts support this clonotype. The genes are TRBV6-2 or TRBV6-3 and TRBJ2-5; TRBD2 matches 11 bases. Per the germline V gene, CDR1 is MNHEY and CDR2 is SVGEGT. The CDR3 is 17 residues long. J gave up 3 bases and V 6 bases, and 12 bases lay outside the gene matches. CDR3 region: CASSPPGLAGGEETQYF. CDR3 sequence (DNA): TGTGCCAGCAGCCCCCCCGGGCTAGCGGGAGGCGAAGAGACCCAGTACTTC.

This clonotype came up many times. The chain links TRBV6-2 or TRBV6-3 to TRBJ1-6; D remains ambiguous. Looked up from germline, CDR1 is MNHEY and CDR2 is SVGEGT. Between the trimmed V and J ends, which lost 8 bases and 7 bases, there was a span of 15 bases. The CDR3 spans 14 residues. CDR3 coding DNA: TGTGCCAGCGATGACTATTCATCGAATTCACCCCTCCACTTT. This encodes CASDDYSSNSPLHF.

The genes are TRBV7-9 and TRBJ2-5; D gene ambiguous. V was cut by 1 base and J by 5 bases, with 8 bases left in between. The CDR3 consists of 13 residues. In germline, CDR1 is SEHNR, CDR2 FQNEAQ (reference sequence). The CDR3 DNA reads TGTGCCAGCAGCTTAGAACCGTTGGAGACCCAGTACTTC. Translation gives CASSLEPLETQYF. Looking up the rest from reference TRBV7-9 and TRBJ2-5 gives the full variable domain: DTGVSQNPRHKITKRGQNVTFRCDPISEHNRLYWYRQTLGQGPEFLTYFQNEAQLEKSRLLSDRFSAERPKGSFSTLEIQRTEQGDSAMYLCASSLEPLETQYFGPGTRLLVL.

This clonotype was detected ten times or more. The chain uses TRBV28 and TRBJ2-5; D gene uncertain. Trimming removed 3 bases from V and 1 base from J, with 9 bases in between. Per the germline V gene, CDR1 is MDHEN and CDR2 is SYDVKM. This CDR3 is built from 14 residues. CDR3 amino acids: CASSFLGSQETQYF. The CDR3 DNA is TGTGCCAGCAGTTTTCTAGGGTCCCAAGAGACCCAGTACTTC.

The chain uses TRBV2 and TRBJ1-2, with a possible D match to TRBD1 (6 bases). The CDR3 extends over 11 amino acids. Per germline, CDR1 SNHLY and CDR2 FYNNEI. The V and J ends lost 9 bases and 6 bases respectively, with 11 bases between them. CDR3 DNA: TGTGCCAGGACAGGCTCCAATGGCTACACCTTC. Protein product: CARTGSNGYTF.